This T cell receptor (beta chain) was sequenced for a study of T cell responses to AZD1222 COVID-19 vaccine. Regarding the study as a whole: CD4 TCRs covered the whole spike, strongest at regions 160-218 and 743-854. In the spike-specific TCR repertoire, nearly half reportedly target unmutated variant regions.

Germline V lookup: CDR1 LGHDT, CDR2 YNNKEL (reference sequence). Trimming left V 4 bases short and J 0 bases short, with 13 bases between. The CDR3 has 16 residues. The protocol was immunoSEQ multiplex PCR, while the TCRdb copy is restricted to in-frame clones and leaves out a portion. The table shows 84,000 or so clones, with about 87% occurring only once. Regarding this clone: The antigen is undetermined.

V and J are TRBV3-1 (or the pseudogene TRBV3-2) and TRBJ2-1, with D perhaps TRBD2 (5 bases). This sequence originates from an adult in good health. Sequences were derived from peripheral blood, sampled on day 0 of AZD1222 vaccination. DNA of the CDR3: TGTGCCAGCAGCCGATTGGCCGCGGGCTCCTACAATGAGCAGTTCTTC. Residues: CASSRLAAGSYNEQFF.